The present T cell receptor (beta chain) was sequenced within a study of regulatory T cells in long-lasting Graves disease. General observations from the study: A reduction in accuracy may have resulted from the small sample size.

For TCR beta, libraries came from iRepertoire HTBI primers and Arm-PCR of CDR3 regions. TCRdb independently ran MiXCR on the multiplex PCR reads; one entry per CDR3 protein. Here the sample spans approximately 440,000 distinct CDR3 sequences, about a sixth being singletons. This clonotype was picked up a small number of times. Its antigen is currently unknown. Indicated time point: newly diagnosed GD, antithyroid drugs for less than 3 months. PBMC-extracted RNA yielded the TCR library. V was trimmed by 5 bases and J by 7 bases, leaving 18 bases between them. The CDR3 has 14 amino acids. Germline lookup yields CDR1 DFQATT and CDR2 SNEGSKA (reference sequence). In addition, the sample was reused for a study of T cells in Graves' hyperthyroidism and ophthalmopathy. That report notes: In the first-round RT-PCR of the TCR CDR3, the HTBI primer set was used.

The TCR sequence derives from a man in his forties with Graves disease. Sequenced here: peripheral blood mononuclear cells (PBMCs), sampled at new diagnosis, from a patient treated with antithyroid drugs. The chain couples TRBV20-1 to TRBJ2-1; a possible D gene is TRBD1 (6 bases). CDR3 sequence: CSASAGRGTNEQFF. CDR3 coding DNA: TGCAGTGCTTCAGCTGGCAGGGGCACTAATGAGCAGTTCTTC.